These T cell receptor beta chains were read from a single sample in a study of blood T cell repertoires in COVID-19. Profiling relied on immunoSEQ multiplex PCR, and the TCRdb table lists in-frame clones only, not all of them. Counted here are fewer than 35,000 clones, approximately 82% occurring once; the ten biggest clones make up 10% to 15%. Sequenced material: peripheral blood. The receptor set was obtained from a human donor in a cohort sampled during active COVID-19. The CDR3 runs from the conserved cysteine through the conserved F or W. D genes are given only for firm matches. Rows may omit the clone size; those that give it use once, few, many or a size class.

size: once
V: TRBV18
J: TRBJ1-2
D: -
CDR3: CASSPRGGYGYTF
DNA: TGTGCCAGCTCACCCAGGGGTGGGTATGGCTACACCTTC

size: -
V: TRBV6-2/TRBV6-3
J: TRBJ2-6
D: -
CDR3: CASSLQFSGANVLTF
DNA: TGTGCCAGCAGTCTACAGTTCTCTGGGGCCAACGTCCTGACTTTC

size: -
V: TRBV13
J: TRBJ2-3
D: TRBD2
CDR3: CASSLGKRGVQYF
DNA: TGTGCCAGCAGCTTAGGGAAGCGGGGGGTCCAGTATTTT

size: -
V: TRBV11-2
J: TRBJ1-2
D: -
CDR3: CASSLGPDYGYTF
DNA: TGTGCCAGCAGCTTAGGGCCAGACTATGGCTACACCTTC

size: -
V: TRBV11-2
J: TRBJ2-1
D: -
CDR3: CASSPLGFQGTNEQFF
DNA: TGTGCCAGCAGCCCCTTAGGGTTTCAGGGGACCAATGAGCAGTTCTTC

size: -
V: TRBV28
J: TRBJ2-1
D: TRBD1
CDR3: CASRRQGGSNEQFF
DNA: TGTGCCAGCAGGAGACAGGGGGGTAGCAATGAGCAGTTCTTC

size: -
V: TRBV7-3
J: TRBJ2-5
D: TRBD2
CDR3: CASSLGTSGGQETQYF
DNA: TGTGCCAGCAGCTTAGGCACTAGCGGGGGACAAGAGACCCAGTACTTC

size: -
V: TRBV14
J: TRBJ2-7
D: -
CDR3: CASSQGTVLWEQYF
DNA: TGTGCCAGCAGCCAAGGCACAGTCCTATGGGAGCAGTACTTC

size: -
V: TRBV5-4
J: TRBJ2-3
D: TRBD2
CDR3: CASRGMGGGTDTQYF
DNA: TGTGCCAGCAGGGGGATGGGGGGGGGCACAGATACGCAGTATTTT

size: -
V: TRBV4-1
J: TRBJ2-7
D: -
CDR3: CASSQDRTAYSYEQYF
DNA: TGCGCCAGCAGCCAAGATCGGACAGCCTATTCCTACGAGCAGTACTTC

size: -
V: TRBV20-1
J: TRBJ1-1
D: -
CDR3: CSASRVSDTEAFF
DNA: TGCAGTGCTAGTCGGGTTTCAGACACTGAAGCTTTCTTT

size: -
V: TRBV16
J: TRBJ2-7
D: -
CDR3: CASTGQGGSYEQYF
DNA: TGTGCCAGCACCGGCCAGGGAGGCTCCTACGAGCAGTACTTC

size: -
V: TRBV5-1
J: TRBJ1-1
D: -
CDR3: CASSLGTGGNTEAFF
DNA: TGCGCCAGCAGCTTGGGGACCGGAGGGAACACTGAAGCTTTCTTT

size: -
V: TRBV29-1
J: TRBJ2-3
D: TRBD2
CDR3: CSVRTSGVADTQYF
DNA: TGCAGCGTCCGGACTAGCGGGGTGGCAGATACGCAGTATTTT

size: -
V: TRBV14
J: TRBJ2-2
D: -
CDR3: CASSPQGTGELFF
DNA: TGTGCCAGCAGCCCCCAGGGGACCGGGGAGCTGTTTTTT

size: -
V: TRBV9
J: TRBJ2-7
D: TRBD1
CDR3: CASSVGDRGYEQYF
DNA: TGTGCCAGCAGCGTGGGGGACAGGGGCTACGAGCAGTACTTC